Listed here are 3 T cell receptor beta chains from one sample, sequenced in a study of blood T cell repertoires in COVID-19. The assay was immunoSEQ multiplex PCR, and TCRdb's table has in-frame clones only and misses some. The sample contains 200,000 to 250,000 clones, around 85% of which appear only once. Sample: peripheral blood. All receptors derive from a human donor in a cohort sampled during active COVID-19.

The V call is TRBV5-4, the J call TRBJ2-7, with a possible D match to TRBD2 (5 bases). In germline, CDR1 is SGHNT, CDR2 YYREEE (reference sequence). Trimming shortened V by 0 bases and J by 2 bases, and 9 bases separated the two germline ends. The CDR3 length is 14 residues. The CDR3 here is CASSLALATYEQYF. For the CDR3, the DNA is TGTGCCAGCAGCTTGGCTCTAGCCACCTACGAGCAGTACTTC.

The CDR3 is CASSPRQGHMNTEAFF. CDR3 nucleotide sequence: TGTGCCAGCTCACCGCGCCAGGGCCACATGAACACTGAAGCTTTCTTT. The V call is TRBV18, the J call TRBJ1-1; perhaps TRBD1 as D (5 bases). The CDR3 is 16 amino acids. Trimming pared 3 bases from V and 0 bases from J, leaving 14 bases between. Germline CDR1 reads KGHSH; CDR2 reads LQKENI.

The V gene is TRBV27, the J gene TRBJ2-1, with 12 bases that match TRBD2. Per the germline V gene, CDR1 is MNHEY and CDR2 is SMNVEV (reference sequence). The ends lost 6 bases at V and 7 bases at J; junction bases unmatched: 7. The CDR3 has 15 residues. The CDR3 DNA reads as TGTGCCAGCAGCCCCCTAGCGGGAGGGCCGAATGAGCAGTTCTTC. It is translated as CASSPLAGGPNEQFF.